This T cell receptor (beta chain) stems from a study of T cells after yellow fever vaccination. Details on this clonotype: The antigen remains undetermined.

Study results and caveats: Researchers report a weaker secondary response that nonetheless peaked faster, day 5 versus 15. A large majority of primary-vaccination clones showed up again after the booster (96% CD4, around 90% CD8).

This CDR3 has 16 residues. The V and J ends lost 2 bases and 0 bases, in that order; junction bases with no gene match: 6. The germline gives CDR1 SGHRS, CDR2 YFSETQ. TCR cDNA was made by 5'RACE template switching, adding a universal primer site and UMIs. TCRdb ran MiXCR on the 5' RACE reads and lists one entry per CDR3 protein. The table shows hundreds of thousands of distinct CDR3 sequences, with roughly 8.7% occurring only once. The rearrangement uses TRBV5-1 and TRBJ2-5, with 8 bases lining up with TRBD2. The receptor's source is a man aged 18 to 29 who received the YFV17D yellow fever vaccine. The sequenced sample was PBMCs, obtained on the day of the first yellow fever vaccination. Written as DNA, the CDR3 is TGCGCCAGCAGCTTTATGAGCGGGGGCAACCAAGAGACCCAGTACTTC. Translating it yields CASSFMSGGNQETQYF.